This TCR beta chain was obtained from a study of Ad26.COV2.S vaccination and SARS-CoV-2 variants (dated by TCRdb to about 2021). Context from the whole study: Donors in the vaccine arm were drawn from COV1001, a multicentre, randomized, double-blind, placebo-controlled phase I-IIa trial testing Ad26.COV2.S in healthy adults. The specificity and breadth of SARS-CoV-2-reactive T cell receptors after Ad26.COV2.S vaccination were assessed by TCRbeta repertoire sequencing. The TCR-sequenced set comprised around 30 samples: roughly 19 Ad26.COV2.S vaccine recipients, 5 placebo recipients and 8 SARS-CoV-2 convalescent individuals. Dosing of Ad26.COV2.S was intramuscular, at either 5x10^10 or 1x10^11 viral particles, delivered as one shot or as two shots spaced 56 days apart. Participants in the trial were split at random into five groups of five each, receiving low-dose or high-dose Ad26.COV2.S once or twice, or else placebo on both occasions. Blinding of investigators to trial group allocation was maintained during experiments and outcome assessment.

About this clone: Its antigen specificity is not known. No qualities accompany the bases; no much larger clone lies one base away.

The immunoSEQ Assay was used to sequence TCRbeta CDR3 regions. After extraction, genomic DNA underwent amplification by bias-controlled multiplex PCR, followed by high-throughput sequencing. The authors' analysis ran thus. To quantify the absolute abundance of every unique TCRbeta CDR3 region, sequences were collapsed and filtered. T cell fraction was estimated by normalizing TCRbeta template counts to usable DNA, with usable DNA measured through amplification of reference genes found in all nucleated cells. Repertoire TCRs were annotated as SARS-CoV-2-specific by exact matching of V gene, CDR3 amino acid sequence and J gene to a known reactive TCR set. The reference SARS-CoV-2 TCR set came from MIRA and was filtered for enrichment in COVID-19-positive ImmuneCODE repertoires, removing public or cross-reactive TCRs. Drawing on the MIRA antigens, annotated TCRs were analysed further at the level of specific ORF or position within ORF. Depth was the summed frequency of annotated unique rearrangements, while breadth was defined as annotated unique rearrangements over total unique productive rearrangements. Two-sided Wilcoxon rank-sum tests were used to compare TCR breadth between groups. Here the immuneACCESS table is served through TCRdb, limited to in-frame sequences with V and J called. Missing clones are a known gap in these copies; in checked studies unresolved V genes cover under half, and the rest lacks a known reason. V and J calls and clone size are copied from that table; D and trimming were computed from the DNA. The sample table records about 320,000 clones; 90% of these occur just once. The ten top clones hold 5% to 6.5% of the sample.

CDR1 and CDR2 are read off the germline V gene as KGHSH and LQKENI. From the cysteine up to the phenylalanine, the CDR3 has a length of 14 residues. Of all the DNA, just the CDR3 is kept, 42 bases in frame from base 1. The trim is 1 base for V and 1 base for J, with a gap of 5 bases between the germline ends. Study-level results and caveats: Higher spike-specific TCR breadth was observed in Ad26.COV2.S recipients than in placebo recipients (P = 0.0014). Comparable non-spike TCR breadth was observed between vaccine and placebo recipients, consistent with only spike being contained in the vaccine. Comparing responses between vaccine doses or regimens was not something the study was powered to do. After vaccination, substantial breadth of spike-specific CD8+ and CD4+ T cell responses was reported. The authors noted that total T cell responses may have been underestimated by the TCR breadth and depth analyses.

Interpreted using the paper, the treatment or condition label stands for: 15 to 20 received Ad26.COV2.S at low or high dose, single or two shots; 5 received placebo; per-sample allocation not given. For vaccine and placebo recipients, repertoires were sequenced using samples collected on day 63 after the first injection. Cohort 1b enrolled around 24 adults aged 18-55 years at a single site in Boston, USA, between 29 July and 7 August 2020. Ad26.COV2.S consisted of a replication-incompetent adenovirus type 26 vector by which a prefusion-stabilized SARS-CoV-2 spike protein from the original Wuhan strain was expressed.

The sample consisted of peripheral blood, taken in a trial of Ad26.COV2.S vaccine versus placebo. This receptor was obtained from a person between 18 and 59 years old who received the Ad26.COV2.S COVID-19 vaccine or a placebo. The V and J genes are TRBV18 and TRBJ1-3; no D segment can be confidently identified. The sequenced DNA is TGTGCCAGCTCACCACTAGTGTCTGGAAACACCATATATTTT. It specifies CASSPLVSGNTIYF.